This T cell receptor beta chain appears in the sequencing data of a study of shared clonotypes between healthy human individuals. Study-level findings and limits: Some naive CD4 clonotypes, 4% to 6%, turned up in common across several donors. Naive subsets usually exceeded memory subsets in estimated richness.

Some clones are missing from TCRdb's copy, which holds only in-frame ones; the method was immunoSEQ multiplex PCR. The sample yields roughly 1,000,000 clones, more than 75% seen once. With respect to this clone: Its antigen is not known.

V was cut by 3 bases and J by 4 bases, with 22 bases left in between. CDR3 size: 17 residues. The germline V gene encodes CDR1 SGHRS and CDR2 YFSETQ. The chain is built from TRBV5-1 and TRBJ1-2, with D maybe TRBD1 (5 bases). The sample taken for sequencing was memory CD4+ T cells from PBMCs. Subset denoted: CD45RA-negative fraction. This clonotype was sampled from a man between 18 and 29 years old in good health. Some clones in this sample may be carry-over from other donors' samples. CDR3 bases: TGCGCCAGCAGCTCCACCGGTGGGGCAGGGAGGGCCTATGGCTACACCTTC. The encoded protein is CASSSTGGAGRAYGYTF. The full variable domain, in which reference TRBV5-1 and TRBJ1-2 provide the parts outside the CDR3, is KAGVTQTPRYLIKTRGQQVTLSCSPISGHRSVSWYQQTPGQGLQFLFEYFSETQRNKGNFPGRFSGRQFSNSRSEMNVSTLELGDSALYLCASSSTGGAGRAYGYTFGSGTRLTVV.